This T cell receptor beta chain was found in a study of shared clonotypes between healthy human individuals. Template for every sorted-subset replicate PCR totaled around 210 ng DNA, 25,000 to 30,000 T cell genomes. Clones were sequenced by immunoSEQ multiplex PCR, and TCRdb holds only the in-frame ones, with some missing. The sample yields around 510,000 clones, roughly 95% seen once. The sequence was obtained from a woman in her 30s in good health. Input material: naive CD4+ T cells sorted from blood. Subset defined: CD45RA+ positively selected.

CDR3 DNA sequence: TGTGCCAGCAGCCGGCGAGGGCAGGGGGGCTACGAGCAGTACTTC. It encodes CASSRRGQGGYEQYF. V usage is TRBV2 and J usage is TRBJ2-7, with D possibly being TRBD1 (7 bases). CDR3 length: 15 residues. With 6 bases removed from V and 3 bases from J, the gap between germline ends came to 18 bases. Germline V lookup: CDR1 SNHLY, CDR2 FYNNEI. The full variable domain, its missing parts supplied by reference TRBV2 and TRBJ2-7, is EPEVTQTPSHQVTQMGQEVILRCVPISNHLYFYWYRQILGQKVEFLVSFYNNEISEKSEIFDDQFSVERPDGSNFTLKIRSTKLEDSAMYFCASSRRGQGGYEQYFGPGTRLTVT.